These 15 T cell receptor beta chains came from one sample sequenced in a study of T cell repertoires in ileal Crohn's disease. TCRdb's table, derived via immunoSEQ multiplex PCR, lists solely in-frame clones and lacks some. The sample records about 13,000 clones, around two thirds being singletons. Source material: ileal tissue. The receptor set was obtained from an adult with Crohn's disease.

This chain uses TRBV6-1 with TRBJ1-1; D may be TRBD1 (6 bases). Trimming stripped 10 bases from V and 4 bases from J, with 13 bases between. In germline, CDR1 is MNHNS, CDR2 SASEGT. The CDR3 contains 12 residues. The CDR3 is CAIKQGSTEAFF. In DNA form, the CDR3 reads TGTGCCATAAAGCAGGGGAGCACTGAAGCTTTCTTT.

This clone was observed a handful of times. The CDR3 protein is CASSRAALAGSDTQYF. CDR3 nucleotide sequence: TGTGCCAGCAGCCGGGCTGCACTAGCAGGTTCAGATACGCAGTATTTT. The chain has TRBV11-2 and TRBJ2-3; D possibly corresponds to TRBD2 (6 bases). Germline V gene lookup returns CDR1 SGHAT and CDR2 FQNNGV. This CDR3 spans 16 amino acids. Between the trimmed V and J ends, which lost 5 bases and 4 bases, there was a span of 19 bases.

V usage is TRBV2 and J usage is TRBJ2-3; D is possibly TRBD1 (6 bases). V lost 8 bases, J lost 0 bases, and 9 bases lay in between. The CDR3 runs 13 residues. The germline V gene encodes CDR1 SNHLY and CDR2 FYNNEI. CDR3 region: CASSTGSTDTQYF. DNA for the CDR3: TGTGCCAGCTCCACAGGGAGCACAGATACGCAGTATTTT. Supplemented by reference TRBV2 and TRBJ2-3, the full variable domain reads EPEVTQTPSHQVTQMGQEVILRCVPISNHLYFYWYRQILGQKVEFLVSFYNNEISEKSEIFDDQFSVERPDGSNFTLKIRSTKLEDSAMYFCASSTGSTDTQYFGPGTRLTVL.

The rearrangement joins TRBV9 to TRBJ1-3, with D uncertain. Trimming took 3 bases from V and 0 from J, leaving 10 bases between them. The CDR3 loop spans 15 amino acids. The germline V gene encodes CDR1 SGDLS and CDR2 YYNGEE. The CDR3 is CASSAHLSSGNTIYF. The CDR3 DNA follows: TGTGCCAGCAGCGCCCATCTTAGCTCTGGAAACACCATATATTTT.

This clone is deemed large (0.1 to 1%). The chain uses TRBV7-6 and TRBJ2-7; D not resolved. CDR1 and CDR2 (germline): SGHVS, FNYEAQ. V was cut by 2 bases and J by 3 bases, with 5 bases left in between. The CDR3 extends over 12 amino acids. The CDR3 loop reads CASSLYDYEQYF. The DNA for the CDR3 is TGTGCCAGCAGCTTATACGACTACGAGCAGTACTTC.

In DNA form, the CDR3 reads TGTGCCAGCAGAACAGGGGTCTCCTATAATTCACCCCTCCACTTT. It translates to CASRTGVSYNSPLHF. The J gene is TRBJ1-6, the V gene TRBV14, with 7 bases lining up with TRBD1. The germline gives CDR1 SGHDN, CDR2 FVKESK. The CDR3 length is 15 residues. V dropped 6 bases and J dropped 0; count of bases not matched to a gene: 2.

The CDR3 DNA reads as TGTGCCAGCAGCTTCCCGGCGGACAGTTACACCGGGGAGCTGTTTTTT. It specifies CASSFPADSYTGELFF. The chain uses TRBV5-7 and TRBJ2-2; maybe TRBD1 (6 bases). TRBV5-7 is annotated as an ORF whose role is uncertain. This CDR3 is 16 amino acids long. V was trimmed by 2 bases and J by 3 bases, leaving 14 bases between them.

V and J are TRBV27 and TRBJ2-5; 7 bases agree with TRBD2. Germline CDR1 MNHEY, CDR2 SMNVEV (reference sequence). J gave up 5 bases and V 5 bases, and 17 bases lay outside the gene matches. This CDR3 has 17 amino acids. This CDR3 is CASSPFQRGLRGETQYF. The CDR3 DNA reads as TGTGCCAGCAGTCCCTTCCAGCGGGGACTCCGCGGGGAGACCCAGTACTTC.

The CDR3 is CASSPQIQETQYF. CDR3 sequence (DNA): TGTGCCAGTAGTCCACAGATCCAAGAGACCCAGTACTTC. The chain combines TRBV19 with TRBJ2-5; no reliable D call. The V and J ends lost 5 bases and 1 base respectively, with 8 bases between them. CDR1 and CDR2 from the germline V gene are LNHDA and SQIVND (reference sequence). This CDR3 comprises 13 residues.

V is TRBV28 and J is TRBJ1-2; the D is unclear. The germline CDR1 and CDR2 sequences are MDHEN and SYDVKM. V lost 5 bases to trimming and J lost 8 bases, with 9 bases between them. The CDR3 has 11 residues. The CDR3 DNA is TGTGCCAGCAGTCTCCCCTCGGGCTACACCTTC. Protein: CASSLPSGYTF.

The chain has TRBV9 and TRBJ2-5; no definite D call. The germline V gene encodes CDR1 SGDLS and CDR2 YYNGEE. V was shortened by 0 bases and J by 1 base, with 10 bases between the two germline ends. This CDR3 comprises 15 residues. The CDR3 region has the DNA TGTGCCAGCAGCGTAGGGCAGGTGGCCCAAGAGACCCAGTACTTC. This gives the protein CASSVGQVAQETQYF.

V gene TRBV6-5 combines with J gene TRBJ1-6; D might be TRBD1 (5 bases). CDR3 length: 15 amino acids. Trimming took off 6 bases at V and 7 bases at J, with 16 bases between the two ends. Germline assignment: CDR1 MNHEY and CDR2 SVGAGI. The CDR3 sequence: CASSPDGGRNSPLHF. CDR3 bases: TGTGCCAGCAGCCCCGATGGGGGTCGGAATTCACCCCTCCACTTT.

The gene calls are TRBV4-1 and TRBJ2-5, with 9 bases lining up with TRBD2. V lost 4 bases and J lost 1; bases outside the gene matches: 4. Germline lookup yields CDR1 MGHRA and CDR2 YSYEKL. The CDR3 loop spans 15 amino acids. CDR3 amino acids: CASSLGAGGQETQYF. DNA of the CDR3: TGCGCCAGCAGCCTAGGAGCGGGGGGCCAAGAGACCCAGTACTTC.

In this sample, this clone turned up a few times. At one of its ends the junction is not consistent with the germline gene, which may arise from a read error. The chain recombines TRBV11-3 with TRBJ1-2; unclear D gene. Germline V CDR1 and CDR2: SGHNT, YENEEA. CDR3 size: 13 residues. The CDR3 reads CASSRPGRSPLAF. The DNA for the CDR3 is TGTGCCAGCAGCCGACCCGGCAGGAGCCCACTTGCCTTC. The complete variable domain, with remaining parts taken from reference TRBV11-3 and TRBJ1-2, reads EAGVVQSPRYKIIEKKQPVAFWCNPISGHNTLYWYLQNLGQGPELLIRYENEEAVDDSQLPKDRFSAERLKGVDSTLKIQPAELGDSAVYLCASSRPGRSPLAFGSGTRLTVV.

V and J are TRBV5-1 and TRBJ2-1; 9 nucleotides align to TRBD1. This CDR3 region has 15 residues. Looked up from germline, CDR1 is SGHRS and CDR2 is YFSETQ. The junction had 4 bases not matched to a gene; V was cut back by 1 base and J by 5 bases. The CDR3 DNA is TGCGCCAGCAGCTTGTTGGGGACAGGGAACAATGAGCAGTTCTTC. Its protein product is CASSLLGTGNNEQFF.